This TCR beta chain appears in the sequencing data of a study of T cells in narcolepsy. General observations from the study: Comparing one patient's CSF and blood CD4+ clonotypes highlighted HCRT- and TRIB2-specific autoreactive clonotypes.

From germline, CDR1 is MNHEY and CDR2 SMNVEV (reference sequence). Trimming left V 2 bases short and J 2 bases short, with 1 base between. CDR3 length: 11 amino acids. Repertoires were generated with immunoSEQ multiplex PCR, while TCRdb's copy carries only in-frame clones and drops some. The sample has just under 1,500 clones, roughly 40% seen once; the top ten hold under 20%. There are a few counts of this clone. Its specificity is unknown. The receptor was isolated from a human donor with narcolepsy. The chain employs TRBV27 and TRBJ2-7, with D unclear. The sequenced material came from cultured CD8+ T cells from cerebrospinal fluid. The CDR3 nucleotides read TGTGCCAGCAGTTTAGCCTACGAGCAGTACTTC. It codes for CASSLAYEQYF.